These 5 T cell receptor beta chains originate from one sample sequenced in a study of CD8+CD57+ T cells in acquired aplastic anemia. Genomic DNA templated the TCR beta VDJ and CDR3 profiling. MiXCR, run by TCRdb on the reads, gives a single entry per CDR3 protein. This table holds 200,000 or so distinct CDR3 sequences, around 66% found once. Sample: sorted CD4+, CD8+, or CD8+CD57+ T cells (not recorded which) from PBMCs. The receptors stem from a human donor with severe aplastic anemia or a healthy control (not recorded which).

Worth noting for this clonotype: The CDR3 end shows no conserved phenylalanine or tryptophan, and so a read error is likely. It is unclear where the CDR3 begins or ends on the DNA, so no DNA is shown, and the CDR3 is as TCRdb lists it. J is TRBJ2-6 and V is TRBV4-3. The CDR3 is 8 amino acids in total, end residues counted. Germline lookup yields CDR1 LGHNA and CDR2 YSLEER. The CDR3 region is CASSQGTS.

The chain joins TRBV2 to TRBJ1-5; 10 nucleotides agree with TRBD1. V dropped 7 bases and J dropped 6; count of bases not matched to a gene: 6. Germline V gives CDR1 SNHLY, CDR2 FYNNEI. The CDR3 is 14 residues long. CDR3 region: CASTSGQGRQPQHF. CDR3 nucleotide sequence: TGTGCCAGCACTTCGGGACAGGGGCGTCAGCCCCAGCATTTT.

This clonotype was counted at least ten times. The J gene is TRBJ2-7, the V gene TRBV6-1, with D unresolved. Per germline, CDR1 MNHNS and CDR2 SASEGT. The V gene lost 1 base and the J gene lost 4 bases, with 11 bases spanning the gap. The CDR3 contains 14 residues. CDR3 in amino acids: CASSEERVIYEQYF. DNA of the CDR3: TGTGCCAGCAGTGAAGAACGGGTTATATACGAGCAGTACTTC.

CDR3 bases: TGTGCCAGCAGCTTAGGGTCGACTGCCAACGAGCAGTACTTC. Its translation: CASSLGSTANEQYF. The rearrangement links TRBV7-3 to TRBJ2-7; no clear D. V lost 2 bases, J lost 5 bases, and 13 bases lay in between. The germline V gene has CDR1 SGHTA and CDR2 FQGTGA. The CDR3 totals 14 residues.

This chain links TRBV9 with TRBJ2-1, with 7 bases identical to TRBD2. V was pared by 0 bases and J by 0 bases, with 3 bases of the junction left unmatched. Looked up from germline, CDR1 is SGDLS and CDR2 is YYNGEE. The CDR3 totals 16 residues. CDR3 residues: CASSVAGGYSYNEQFF. In DNA, the CDR3 is TGTGCCAGCAGCGTAGCGGGGGGATACTCCTACAATGAGCAGTTCTTC.